Listed here are 10 T cell receptor beta chains from one sample, sequenced in a study of blood T cell repertoires in COVID-19. TCRdb's table, derived via immunoSEQ multiplex PCR, lists solely in-frame clones and lacks some. The table includes around 290,000 clones, 90% detected once. Material for sequencing was PBMCs or T cells enriched from blood (not recorded which). These receptors were obtained from a woman in her 30s who had recovered from COVID-19.

The chain joins TRBV13 to TRBJ2-3; TRBD2 aligns across 7 bases. Germline trimming cut 5 bases from V and 0 bases from J; bases unmatched to any gene: 8. Germline assignment: CDR1 PRHDT and CDR2 FYEKMQ (reference sequence). The CDR3 loop spans 16 amino acids. The CDR3 DNA reads as TGTGCCAGCAGCCCACTAGCGAGAACTAGCACAGATACGCAGTATTTT. This encodes CASSPLARTSTDTQYF.

The J gene is TRBJ2-3, the V gene TRBV28, with unresolved D. Germline CDR1 MDHEN, CDR2 SYDVKM. V lost 5 bases to trimming and J lost 1 base, with 13 bases between them. The CDR3 loop spans 15 amino acids. The CDR3 protein is CASSKNSLGTDTQYF. The CDR3, as DNA: TGTGCCAGCAGTAAGAACTCCCTCGGCACAGATACGCAGTATTTT.

This chain joins TRBV5-1 and TRBJ2-3; 13 bases line up with TRBD2. The J segment lost 0 bases and the V segment lost 4 bases, leaving 11 bases of the junction unmatched. The CDR3 is 19 amino acids. In germline, CDR1 is SGHRS, CDR2 YFSETQ. CDR3: CASSILLRTSGSSTDTQYF. The CDR3 DNA follows: TGCGCCAGCAGCATCCTTCTTAGGACTAGCGGGAGTAGCACAGATACGCAGTATTTT.

J is TRBJ2-6 and V is TRBV28, with 9 bases identical to TRBD1. This CDR3 is built from 16 residues. CDR1 and CDR2 from the germline V gene are MDHEN and SYDVKM. V trimming: 5 bases; J trimming: 4 bases; junction bases outside the gene matches: 6. The CDR3 DNA reads TGTGCCAGCAGTCCGACAGGGGGTTCAGGGGCCAACGTCCTGACTTTC. Translated: CASSPTGGSGANVLTF.

The rearrangement uses TRBV11-2 and TRBJ2-3; 10 nucleotides match TRBD2. The J segment lost 5 bases and the V segment lost 7 bases, leaving 3 bases of the junction unmatched. This CDR3 spans 13 amino acids. Germline V gene sequence: CDR1 SGHAT, CDR2 FQNNGV. The CDR3 loop is CASMLAGVDTQYF. The DNA of the CDR3 is TGTGCCAGCATGCTAGCGGGAGTAGATACGCAGTATTTT.

The V and J genes are TRBV18 and TRBJ2-2; no clear D. This CDR3 spans 15 amino acids. Germline values: CDR1 KGHSH, CDR2 LQKENI. V lost 3 bases and J lost 0, with 8 bases in between. The DNA of the CDR3 is TGTGCCAGCTCACCTACTGTATCGAACACCGGGGAGCTGTTTTTT. This translates into CASSPTVSNTGELFF.

The chain links TRBV24-1 to TRBJ1-3, with a weak D call TRBD1 (6 bases). The germline V gene encodes CDR1 KGHDR and CDR2 SFDVKD. CDR3 length equals 13 residues. Trimming stripped 8 bases from V and 3 bases from J, with 10 bases between. The CDR3 bases are TGTGCCACCAAGGGGGACATTGGAAACACCATATATTTT. Its translation is CATKGDIGNTIYF.

The chain joins TRBV6-4 to TRBJ2-7; 10 nucleotides align to TRBD1. V lost 6 bases and J lost 2; bases outside the gene matches: 16. The CDR3 is 18 amino acids. The germline gives CDR1 MRHNA, CDR2 SNTAGT. The DNA of the CDR3 is TGTGCCAGCAGCGATTACCGGGACAGGGGCCCCCTTCCCTACGAGCAGTACTTC. Translating it yields CASSDYRDRGPLPYEQYF.

The CDR3 nucleotides are TGTGCCAGCAGTGTAGGACAGGACTACGAGCAGTACTTC. This sequence encodes CASSVGQDYEQYF. V usage is TRBV2 and J usage is TRBJ2-7; 7 bases match TRBD1. The trim removed 4 bases at V and 3 bases at J, leaving 3 bases unmatched. CDR1 and CDR2 (germline): SNHLY, FYNNEI. CDR3 size: 13 residues.

The chain is built from TRBV7-2 and TRBJ2-7, with 7 bases aligning to TRBD2. The length of the CDR3 is 14 residues. Trimming cost V 1 base and J 7 bases; bases outside gene matches: 7. From germline, CDR1 is SGHTA and CDR2 FQGNSA. CDR3 loop: CASSLGTQAGEQYF. The CDR3 bases are TGTGCCAGCAGCTTAGGGACCCAAGCGGGAGAGCAGTACTTC. The full variable domain, completed using reference TRBV7-2 and TRBJ2-7, is GAGVSQSPSNKVTEKGKDVELRCDPISGHTALYWYRQSLGQGLEFLIYFQGNSAPDKSGLPSDRFSAERTGGSVSTLTIQRTQQEDSAVYLCASSLGTQAGEQYFGPGTRLTVT.